These 11 T cell receptor beta chains originate from one sample sequenced in a study of blood T cell repertoires in COVID-19. The repertoire was sequenced with immunoSEQ multiplex PCR; TCRdb's copy has only in-frame clones and lacks some. The sample includes over 300,000 clones, around 86% seen only once; the top ten take 1.5% to 2%. The specimen was peripheral blood. The receptors originated from a woman between 50 and 59 years old with acute or convalescent COVID-19.

This rearrangement joins TRBV25-1 to TRBJ1-3; 8 bases map to TRBD1. The CDR3 spans 15 residues. With 6 bases clipped from V and 0 bases from J, the junction kept 4 bases outside the gene matches. The germline V gene encodes CDR1 MGHDK and CDR2 SYGVNS. The CDR3 sequence is CASRDRVSSGNTIYF. In nucleotides, the CDR3 is TGTGCCAGCAGGGACAGGGTGAGCTCTGGAAACACCATATATTTT.

V is TRBV18 and J is TRBJ1-2; 8 bases are shared with TRBD1. This CDR3 has 14 amino acids. CDR1 and CDR2 (germline): KGHSH, LQKENI. V lost 3 bases to trimming and J lost 7 bases; unmatched junction nucleotides: 7. The CDR3 protein is CASSPVRGQVGYTF. CDR3 in DNA: TGTGCCAGCTCACCCGTCAGGGGGCAGGTTGGCTACACCTTC. Combining the CDR3 with reference TRBV18 and TRBJ1-2 gives the whole variable domain NAGVMQNPRHLVRRRGQEARLRCSPMKGHSHVYWYRQLPEEGLKFMVYLQKENIIDESGMPKERFSAEFPKEGPSILRIQQVVRGDSAAYFCASSPVRGQVGYTFGSGTRLTVV.

The chain couples TRBV11-2 to TRBJ2-1; 10 positions agree with TRBD2. CDR3 length: 13 amino acids. The germline V gene encodes CDR1 SGHAT and CDR2 FQNNGV. The trim removed 1 base at V and 10 bases at J, leaving 1 base unmatched. In DNA, the CDR3 is TGTGCCAGCAGCTTAGCACTAGCGGGAGAGCAGTTCTTC. It specifies CASSLALAGEQFF.

This chain connects TRBV7-6 to TRBJ1-2; 8 nucleotides line up with TRBD1. The CDR3 has 14 residues. The V gene's germline CDR1 is SGHVS and CDR2 FNYEAQ. With 5 bases clipped from V and 3 bases from J, the junction kept 5 bases outside the gene matches. CDR3 sequence: CASSAGQADYGYTF. In DNA form, the CDR3 reads TGTGCCAGCAGCGCGGGACAGGCGGACTATGGCTACACCTTC. The full variable domain, in which reference TRBV7-6 and TRBJ1-2 provide the parts outside the CDR3, is GAGVSQSPRYKVTKRGQDVALRCDPISGHVSLYWYRQALGQGPEFLTYFNYEAQQDKSGLPNDRFSAERPEGSISTLTIQRTEQRDSAMYRCASSAGQADYGYTFGSGTRLTVV.

The V call is TRBV5-1, the J call TRBJ2-5, with TRBD2 matching 10 bases. The CDR3 has 16 amino acids. The germline CDR1 and CDR2 sequences are SGHRS and YFSETQ. Trimming took 0 bases from V and 3 from J; bases not matched to a gene: 5. CDR3 DNA: TGCGCCAGCAGCTTGGTCAGCGGGAGGGCGGAAGAGACCCAGTACTTC. Protein sequence: CASSLVSGRAEETQYF.

This chain links TRBV4-1 with TRBJ2-3; 9 bases map to TRBD2. Losses at the gene ends were 1 base for V and 3 bases for J; bases not matched to a gene: 8. The CDR3 has 17 amino acids. Germline-derived CDR1 and CDR2 are MGHRA and YSYEKL. CDR3: CASSQGWTSEITDTQYF. CDR3 nucleotide sequence: TGCGCCAGCAGCCAAGGATGGACTAGCGAGATAACAGATACGCAGTATTTT.

The rearrangement joins TRBV4-1 to TRBJ2-1; 8 positions agree with TRBD2. This CDR3 comprises 14 residues. The ends lost 1 base at V and 7 bases at J; junction bases unmatched: 3. Germline V lookup: CDR1 MGHRA, CDR2 YSYEKL. The CDR3 reads CASSQAGGRNEQFF. In DNA, the CDR3 is TGCGCCAGCAGCCAAGCGGGAGGGCGAAATGAGCAGTTCTTC.

The genes are TRBV7-2 and TRBJ1-6; maybe TRBD1 (5 bases). Germline loops: CDR1 SGHTA, CDR2 FQGNSA. Trimming took off 3 bases at V and 6 bases at J, with 15 bases between the two ends. The CDR3 contains 16 residues. This CDR3 is CASSFFGRQSNSPLHF. The CDR3 nucleotides are TGTGCCAGCAGCTTTTTCGGACGACAGTCTAATTCACCCCTCCACTTT.

This clone was seen more than once but under ten times. J is TRBJ1-3 and V is TRBV7-9, with 9 bases aligning to TRBD1. J was trimmed by 0 bases and V by 6 bases; bases with no gene match: 12. The CDR3 contains 18 residues. The germline V gene has CDR1 SEHNR and CDR2 FQNEAQ (reference sequence). CDR3 amino acids: CASSRWTGVTFSGNTIYF. Here the CDR3 DNA reads TGTGCCAGCAGTCGTTGGACAGGGGTCACTTTCTCTGGAAACACCATATATTTT.

The gene calls are TRBV11-1 and TRBJ2-1; 7 nucleotides align to TRBD1. The CDR3 runs to 14 residues. Germline loops: CDR1 SGHAT, CDR2 FQDESV (reference sequence). The V and J ends lost 5 bases and 5 bases, in that order; junction bases with no gene match: 6. This CDR3 reads CASSPDRVNNEQFF. Here the CDR3 DNA reads TGTGCCAGCAGCCCCGACAGGGTTAACAATGAGCAGTTCTTC.

This clone turned up a few times. The V and J genes are TRBV5-1 and TRBJ2-1; 12 nucleotides align to TRBD2. The CDR3 runs to 16 residues. Trimming removed 0 bases from V and 7 bases from J; junction bases left unmatched: 5. Germline lookup yields CDR1 SGHRS and CDR2 YFSETQ. The CDR3 DNA reads TGCGCCAGCAGCTTGGTACTAGCGGGAGGAGGTAATGAGCAGTTCTTC. It translates to CASSLVLAGGGNEQFF.